Shown below are 30 T cell receptor beta chains from a single sample sequenced in a study of CD4 T cells in relation to SARS-CoV-2 and coronaviruses. Unexposed donor CD4+ T cells date from about 2011-2018, before the COVID-19 pandemic. CD4+ T cells were isolated from the cells after about nine days of culture. The assay was immunoSEQ multiplex PCR, and TCRdb's table has in-frame clones only and misses some. The sample lists under 20,000 clones, about 78% occurring once. No cognate antigen is known for these TCRs. Sequenced material: CD4+ T cells from PBMCs, cultured in vitro. The receptors shown here come from a human donor in good health.

The chain links TRBV5-4 to TRBJ2-1; 11 bases are shared with TRBD2. This CDR3 region has 17 residues. V dropped 4 bases and J dropped 7; count of bases not matched to a gene: 13. The germline gives CDR1 SGHNT, CDR2 YYREEE (reference sequence). The CDR3 bases are TGTGCCAGCAGCCAGGGGACTAGCGGACCCCCGAGGAATGAGCAGTTCTTC. Translating it yields CASSQGTSGPPRNEQFF.

CDR3 amino acids: CASSIPGTASGYTF. CDR3 nucleotide sequence: TGTGCCAGCAGCATCCCCGGGACAGCGAGTGGCTACACCTTC. The rearrangement uses TRBV28 and TRBJ1-2; 7 positions agree with TRBD1. Germline assignment: CDR1 MDHEN and CDR2 SYDVKM. The CDR3 contains 14 residues. Losses at the gene ends were 6 bases for V and 7 bases for J; bases not matched to a gene: 11.

The V call is TRBV7-9, the J call TRBJ1-1; 8 nucleotides line up with TRBD1. The CDR3 extends over 14 amino acids. The germline V gene encodes CDR1 SEHNR and CDR2 FQNEAQ (reference sequence). The V segment lost 5 bases and the J segment 1 base; nucleotides outside the gene matches: 3. For the CDR3, the DNA is TGTGCCAGCAGCACGACAGGGGCGAACACTGAAGCTTTCTTT. The encoded protein is CASSTTGANTEAFF.

This sequence joins TRBV3-1 (or the pseudogene TRBV3-2) and TRBJ2-5; D is uncertain. The CDR3 consists of 13 residues. V was trimmed by 2 bases and J by 4 bases, leaving 8 bases between them. Germline CDR1 and CDR2: LGHDT and YNNKEL (reference sequence). The CDR3 DNA reads as TGTGCCAGCAGCCAATCTCTCCGAGAGACCCAGTACTTC. As protein: CASSQSLRETQYF.

The count of this clone is one. This chain uses TRBV20-1 with TRBJ2-3; D is ambiguous. V was shortened by 3 bases and J by 3 bases, with 1 base between the two germline ends. CDR3 size: 10 residues. The V gene's germline CDR1 is DFQATT and CDR2 SNEGSKA (reference sequence). The CDR3 coding sequence is TGCAGTGCTAGTACAGATACGCAGTATTTT. It translates to CSASTDTQYF.

This rearrangement joins TRBV10-2 to TRBJ2-6, with a tentative D call TRBD1 (6 bases). The V gene's germline CDR1 is WSHSY and CDR2 SAAADI. Trimming cost V 3 bases and J 0 bases, with 9 bases left between them. This CDR3 is built from 16 residues. The DNA of the CDR3 is TGCGCCAGCAGTGACCAGGGGTCCTCTGGGGCCAACGTCCTGACTTTC. Amino acids: CASSDQGSSGANVLTF.

The genes are TRBV20-1 and TRBJ2-7; 8 bases agree with TRBD2. The CDR3 spans 13 residues. V trimming: 3 bases; J trimming: 3 bases; junction bases outside the gene matches: 4. CDR1 DFQATT and CDR2 SNEGSKA come from the germline V gene (reference sequence). The CDR3 DNA is TGCAGTGCTAGTCGGCTAGCGGGCTACGAGCAGTACTTC. Translation gives CSASRLAGYEQYF.

This sequence joins TRBV6-2 or TRBV6-3 and TRBJ2-7, with TRBD2 as a possible D gene (5 bases). Germline CDR1 MNHEY, CDR2 SVGEGT. There are 16 residues in the CDR3. The V end was cut by 2 bases, the J end by 0 bases, with 14 bases between. CDR3 coding DNA: TGTGCCAGCAGTTACCCTGGACTGAATCCCTCCTACGAGCAGTACTTC. The encoded protein is CASSYPGLNPSYEQYF.

The chain joins TRBV3-1 (or the pseudogene TRBV3-2) to TRBJ2-3; tentative D call: TRBD2 (5 bases). Germline values: CDR1 LGHDT, CDR2 YNNKEL (reference sequence). V lost 1 base to trimming and J lost 2 bases, with 10 bases between them. CDR3 length: 15 amino acids. In DNA, the CDR3 is TGTGCCAGCAGCCAAGTTGCGGACTTCACAGATACGCAGTATTTT. The encoded protein is CASSQVADFTDTQYF.

This clone has a handful of counts. The chain combines TRBV6-5 with TRBJ2-7, with 8 nucleotides matching TRBD1. The CDR3 has 14 residues. The V gene's germline CDR1 is MNHEY and CDR2 SVGAGI. V was pared by 7 bases and J by 5 bases, with 10 bases of the junction left unmatched. CDR3 nucleotide sequence: TGTGCCAGCACACGGTTTGGACAGGGCCACGAGCAGTACTTC. Protein: CASTRFGQGHEQYF.

This chain joins TRBV9 and TRBJ2-2; 9 bases line up with TRBD1. Trimming removed 0 bases from V and 7 bases from J; junction bases left unmatched: 7. Germline V CDR1 and CDR2: SGDLS, YYNGEE. This CDR3 is built from 16 residues. CDR3 sequence reads: CASSVVGQGWIGELFF. CDR3 sequence (DNA): TGTGCCAGCAGCGTAGTAGGACAGGGGTGGATCGGGGAGCTGTTTTTT.

This clone was found once. The rearrangement links TRBV18 to TRBJ1-5; tentative D call: TRBD1 (5 bases). This CDR3 is built from 14 residues. V lost 8 bases and J 7 bases, leaving 18 bases between the germline ends. The germline V gene has CDR1 KGHSH and CDR2 LQKENI. The chain's CDR3 is CASTPGREGQPQHF. CDR3 in DNA: TGTGCCAGCACTCCTGGCAGGGAAGGGCAGCCCCAGCATTTT.

The rearrangement joins TRBV2 to TRBJ2-7; 8 bases agree with TRBD1. V trimming: 7 bases; J trimming: 5 bases; junction bases outside the gene matches: 7. The CDR3 extends over 13 amino acids. Germline V gene sequence: CDR1 SNHLY, CDR2 FYNNEI. Written as DNA, the CDR3 is TGTGCCAGCAACCGACAGGGGAAGCACGAGCAGTACTTC. This gives the protein CASNRQGKHEQYF.

The chain joins TRBV28 to TRBJ2-3; 7 nucleotides agree with TRBD2. Germline V gives CDR1 MDHEN, CDR2 SYDVKM. This CDR3 is built from 18 residues. The trim removed 1 base at V and 2 bases at J, leaving 12 bases unmatched. The DNA for the CDR3 is TGTGCCAGCAGTTTATCCTCTCTAGCGGCCACCTTCACAGATACGCAGTATTTT. This sequence encodes CASSLSSLAATFTDTQYF.

This chain uses TRBV3-1 (or the pseudogene TRBV3-2) with TRBJ2-3, with no clear D. The CDR3 is made up of 14 amino acids. Germline assignment: CDR1 LGHDT and CDR2 YNNKEL (reference sequence). With 2 bases removed from V and 2 bases from J, the gap between germline ends came to 8 bases. CDR3 nucleotides: TGTGCCAGCAGCCAATCCTCAGCCACAGATACGCAGTATTTT. Protein product: CASSQSSATDTQYF.

The gene calls are TRBV18 and TRBJ1-2; 7 bases line up with TRBD1. The CDR3 covers 18 residues. The V segment lost 3 bases and the J segment 2 bases; nucleotides outside the gene matches: 15. Germline CDR1 is KGHSH and CDR2 is LQKENI. The CDR3 is CASSPAGWGQTSNYGYTF. The CDR3 DNA reads TGTGCCAGCTCACCCGCGGGGTGGGGACAGACTTCGAACTATGGCTACACCTTC.

The chain recombines TRBV7-9 with TRBJ1-4, with D uncertain. CDR3 length equals 15 residues. CDR1 SEHNR and CDR2 FQNEAQ come from the germline V gene (reference sequence). V lost 1 base, J lost 4 bases, and 10 bases lay in between. In DNA form, the CDR3 reads TGTGCCAGCAGCTTAGGCGTAGGCAATAATGAAAAACTGTTTTTT. Translating it yields CASSLGVGNNEKLFF.

This clone came up once. V usage is TRBV6-6 and J usage is TRBJ2-1; 9 nucleotides align to TRBD2. Germline V gene lookup returns CDR1 MNHNY and CDR2 SVGAGI (reference sequence). J lost 2 bases, V lost 9 bases, and 2 bases had no gene match. The length of the CDR3 is 13 residues. CDR3 nucleotide sequence: TGTGCCAGTGGACTAGCGACCTACAATGAGCAGTTCTTC. It is translated as CASGLATYNEQFF.

The J gene is TRBJ1-4, the V gene TRBV2; D gene uncertain. Germline V lookup: CDR1 SNHLY, CDR2 FYNNEI. The CDR3 has 13 residues. Trimming stripped 6 bases from V and 8 bases from J, with 13 bases between. The CDR3 loop is CASSYSTGEKLFF. The CDR3 bases are TGTGCCAGCAGCTACAGCACCGGGGAAAAACTGTTTTTT.

This clone appeared a few times. The chain has TRBV2 and TRBJ1-6; TRBD1 is a possible D gene (5 bases). Germline CDR1 SNHLY, CDR2 FYNNEI. CDR3 length equals 13 residues. Trimming took 11 bases from V and 3 from J, leaving 11 bases between them. The CDR3 region has the DNA TGTGCCGTACGACAGAACTATAATTCACCCCTCCACTTT. This translates into CAVRQNYNSPLHF.

The CDR3 protein is CASGLASGIGWELFF. The CDR3 DNA is TGTGCTAGTGGTTTGGCTAGCGGGATAGGGTGGGAGCTGTTTTTT. The V gene is TRBV12-5, the J gene TRBJ2-2; 9 positions match TRBD2. J gave up 9 bases and V 1 base, and 6 bases lay outside the gene matches. From germline, CDR1 is LGHNT and CDR2 FRNRAP. The CDR3 runs 15 residues.

The V call is TRBV27, the J call TRBJ1-6; 8 nucleotides agree with TRBD1. The germline V gene encodes CDR1 MNHEY and CDR2 SMNVEV (reference sequence). The CDR3 is 14 residues long. V was pared by 4 bases and J by 9 bases, with 5 bases of the junction left unmatched. The CDR3 nucleotides are TGTGCCAGCAGTTCCAGACAGGGGCCTTCACCCCTCCACTTT. This encodes CASSSRQGPSPLHF.

The rearrangement uses TRBV24-1 and TRBJ2-5, with 8 positions matching TRBD1. The CDR3 has 15 residues. V shed 4 bases, J shed 5 bases, and the junction held 8 bases outside the gene matches. The germline CDR1 and CDR2 sequences are KGHDR and SFDVKD. The DNA of the CDR3 is TGTGCCACCAGTGAACATCAGGGGGCGGATGAGACCCAGTACTTC. It yields the protein CATSEHQGADETQYF.

The V and J genes are TRBV7-3 and TRBJ2-3; 9 nucleotides match TRBD1. V gave up 5 bases and J gave up 6 bases; unmatched junction bases: 0. Germline V CDR1 and CDR2: SGHTA, FQGTGA. There are 12 residues in the CDR3. DNA of the CDR3: TGTGCCAGCAGCGGACAGGGGGATACGCAGTATTTT. Translation: CASSGQGDTQYF. The full variable domain, in which reference TRBV7-3 and TRBJ2-3 provide the parts outside the CDR3, is GAGVSQTPSNKVTEKGKYVELRCDPISGHTALYWYRQSLGQGPEFLIYFQGTGAADDSGLPNDRFFAVRPEGSVSTLKIQRTERGDSAVYLCASSGQGDTQYFGPGTRLTVL.

The sample holds one count of this clone. V is TRBV4-1 and J is TRBJ2-6; 10 bases line up with TRBD1. Per the germline V gene, CDR1 is MGHRA and CDR2 is YSYEKL. The CDR3 is 18 residues long. Losses at the gene ends were 2 bases for V and 4 bases for J; bases not matched to a gene: 8. The CDR3 DNA follows: TGCGCCAGCAGCCAATCGACAGGGGGCGCGGGAGGGGCCAACGTCCTGACTTTC. Its protein product is CASSQSTGGAGGANVLTF.

The gene calls are TRBV21-1 and TRBJ2-7; the tabulated D call, TRBD1, remains unverified against the DNA. TRBV21-1 is noted as a pseudogene. The CDR3 is 16 residues long. CDR3 loop: CASSATPGTGICEQYF. CDR3 nucleotides: TGTGCCAGCAGCGCGACCCCCGGGACAGGGATCTGCGAGCAGTACTTC.

The chain joins TRBV5-6 to TRBJ1-1; TRBD1 agrees at 8 bases. The V and J ends lost 4 bases and 4 bases, in that order; junction bases with no gene match: 6. CDR1 and CDR2 from the germline V gene are SGHDT and YYEEEE. This CDR3 comprises 14 residues. The DNA for the CDR3 is TGTGCCAGCAGCCCGACAGGGGTTTTCACTGAAGCTTTCTTT. This codes for CASSPTGVFTEAFF.

This clone was seen once. V usage is TRBV6-5 and J usage is TRBJ2-7; D uncertain. V gave up 7 bases and J gave up 0 bases, with 10 bases separating them. Germline V gene sequence: CDR1 MNHEY, CDR2 SVGAGI. The CDR3 contains 13 residues. CDR3 sequence (DNA): TGTGCCAGCACCCCCAGCAACTCCTACGAGCAGTACTTC. Amino acid sequence: CASTPSNSYEQYF.

The V and J genes are TRBV7-9 and TRBJ1-3, with 7 bases fitting TRBD1. The CDR3 extends over 15 amino acids. The V gene end was trimmed by 6 bases and the J gene end by 0 bases; junction bases not matched to a gene: 5. CDR1 SEHNR and CDR2 FQNEAQ come from the germline V gene (reference sequence). This chain's CDR3 is CASRLTGLSGNTIYF. The CDR3 DNA sequence: TGTGCCAGCAGATTGACAGGGCTCTCTGGAAACACCATATATTTT. Looking up the rest from reference TRBV7-9 and TRBJ1-3 gives the full variable domain: DTGVSQNPRHKITKRGQNVTFRCDPISEHNRLYWYRQTLGQGPEFLTYFQNEAQLEKSRLLSDRFSAERPKGSFSTLEIQRTEQGDSAMYLCASRLTGLSGNTIYFGEGSWLTVV.

V and J are TRBV24-1 and TRBJ2-7, with 11 nucleotides matching TRBD1. CDR3 size: 15 residues. The V gene end was trimmed by 6 bases and the J gene end by 6 bases; junction bases not matched to a gene: 9. CDR1 KGHDR and CDR2 SFDVKD come from the germline V gene. The CDR3 reads CATSSGTGGPSEQYF. CDR3 sequence (DNA): TGTGCCACCAGTTCCGGGACAGGGGGACCTTCCGAGCAGTACTTC.